The source of this T cell receptor (beta chain) is a study of blood T cell repertoires in COVID-19. Using immunoSEQ multiplex PCR, the repertoire was profiled, and TCRdb retains in-frame clones only, with some absent. This sample has fewer than 200,000 clones, with around nine tenths found just once. Germline values: CDR1 SGHDN, CDR2 FVKESK. The CDR3 length is 15 residues. V lost 1 base and J 1 base, leaving 10 bases between the germline ends. This sequence originates from a woman aged 18 to 35 who had recovered from COVID-19. Sequencing was done on a sample of peripheral blood. The rearrangement joins TRBV14 to TRBJ1-1, with D uncertain. The CDR3 DNA reads TGTGCCAGCAGCCAAGTAGTCATTCCGAACACTGAAGCTTTCTTT. Protein: CASSQVVIPNTEAFF.